This entry lists 5 T cell receptor beta chains sequenced from one sample in a study of blood T cell repertoires in COVID-19. Sequencing was performed with immunoSEQ multiplex PCR; in TCRdb, only in-frame clones are kept and a portion is missing. The data contain 200,000 to 300,000 clones, approximately 84% of them singletons. Sequenced: peripheral blood. Receptor source: a man aged 50 to 60 with acute or convalescent COVID-19.

The chain recombines TRBV21-1 with TRBJ1-1; TRBD1 was called by the table and not checked on the DNA. TRBV21-1 corresponds to a pseudogene. The CDR3 spans 15 residues. The CDR3 nucleotides are TGTGCCAGCAGCTTCCGGGACAGGGTGAACACTGAAGCTTTCTTT. It codes for CASSFRDRVNTEAFF.

The rearrangement joins TRBV10-1 to TRBJ2-7; possibly TRBD2 for D (7 bases). Germline assignment: CDR1 WNHNN and CDR2 SYGVQD (reference sequence). The ends were cut back, 6 bases at V and 7 bases at J, with 19 bases in the middle. The CDR3 is made up of 14 amino acids. The CDR3 DNA reads as TGCGCCAGCAGCGGTGGGGGGGCTGTTGATGAGCAGTACTTC. Translating gives CASSGGGAVDEQYF.

This chain connects TRBV3-1 (or the pseudogene TRBV3-2) to TRBJ2-2, with D maybe TRBD2 (5 bases). CDR1 is LGHDT and CDR2 is YNNKEL in the germline V gene (reference sequence). Trimming took off 1 base at V and 7 bases at J, with 16 bases between the two ends. There are 16 residues in the CDR3. The CDR3 is CASSQGPPSLSGELFF. CDR3 nucleotide sequence: TGTGCCAGCAGCCAAGGGCCTCCTAGCCTGAGCGGGGAGCTGTTTTTT.

V and J are TRBV5-4 and TRBJ1-2; the match to TRBD1 covers 8 bases. Germline V gene sequence: CDR1 SGHNT, CDR2 YYREEE (reference sequence). This CDR3 is 16 amino acids long. Trimming cost V 1 base and J 3 bases; bases outside gene matches: 8. The CDR3 DNA is TGTGCCAGCAGCTTGTTGGGACAGGATTGGGACTATGGCTACACCTTC. Protein sequence: CASSLLGQDWDYGYTF.

The gene calls are TRBV4-2 and TRBJ1-3; D not certain. Germline CDR1 LGHNA, CDR2 YNFKEQ. The CDR3 covers 17 residues. Trimming took off 4 bases at V and 2 bases at J, with 18 bases between the two ends. CDR3 protein: CASSPLERWETGNTIYF. CDR3 nucleotides: TGTGCCAGCAGCCCGCTAGAGCGGTGGGAGACTGGAAACACCATATATTTT.